This T cell receptor beta chain derives from a study of regulatory T cells in long-lasting Graves disease. Regarding the study as a whole: TCR diversity in persistent Graves' patients was below that of newly diagnosed ones. Small numbers of samples may have cut accuracy. TRBV28, TRBJ1-2 and TRBJ2-5 were segments that persistent disease favored.

This clonotype was found a few times. Its specificity is unknown. Time point indicated: persistent/refractory GD, antithyroid drugs over 5 years with positive TRAb. PBMC-derived RNA was used for the TCR library. Criteria from the American Thyroid Association guidelines were applied to diagnose Graves' disease. Trimming at V came to 6 bases and at J to 5 bases, leaving 12 bases not matched to a gene. The CDR3 is made up of 15 amino acids. Germline values: CDR1 SEHNR, CDR2 FQNEAQ (reference sequence). With iRepertoire HTBI primers and Arm-PCR of CDR3 regions, TCR beta libraries were built. A single record per CDR3 protein comes from TCRdb applying MiXCR to the multiplex PCR reads. The sample yields 360,000 or so distinct CDR3 sequences, approximately 25% seen once.

This clonotype was sampled from a middle-aged woman with Graves disease. Here the sequenced sample was peripheral blood mononuclear cells (PBMCs), taken when the disease was refractory, from a patient treated with antithyroid drugs. J is TRBJ2-7 and V is TRBV7-9; 8 bases map to TRBD1. For the CDR3, the DNA is TGTGCCAGCAGTAATCGAGGACAGGGCCTAAACGAGCAGTACTTC. This translates into CASSNRGQGLNEQYF.